The T cell receptor (beta chain) under discussion was sequenced for a study of T cell responses to AZD1222 COVID-19 vaccine. Study in general: Pooling of second doses given at about 4 or about 12 weeks was done. Study-wide findings and caveats: Across spike, vaccine-associated CD4 TCRs were found, dominant at 160-218 and 743-854. Epitopes outside B.1.351 and B.1.1.7 mutated regions reportedly drew nearly half of spike TCRs. Clonal diversity was possibly underestimated, and the donors were mostly white British, with more females.

Repertoires were generated with immunoSEQ multiplex PCR, while TCRdb's copy carries only in-frame clones and drops some. This table has 150,000 to 200,000 clones, more than 80% appearing once. A note on this clone: The target antigen is unknown.

Germline values: CDR1 MNHEY, CDR2 SMNVEV (reference sequence). CDR3 length: 15 residues. V was clipped by 4 bases and J by 6 bases; unmatched bases: 10. The sequences come from peripheral blood, collected on day 0 of AZD1222 vaccination. This receptor was identified in an adult in good health. The V and J genes are TRBV27 and TRBJ2-7, with 9 bases matching TRBD1. The CDR3 region has the DNA TGTGCCAGCAGTTCCCGCCGGGACAGGGCAGTCGAGCAGTACTTC. Amino acid sequence: CASSSRRDRAVEQYF.